This TCR beta chain was profiled in a study of shared clonotypes between healthy human individuals. Study findings and constraints: Relative to clonotypes present in all four donors, those not shared had lower generation probabilities. The study drew on few donors, limiting represented genetic and exposure-history diversity. Larger estimated richness was generally recorded for naive subsets relative to memory subsets.

The sorted-subset replicate PCRs were given around 200 ng DNA, which is about 29,000 T cell genomes. Only in-frame clones appear in the TCRdb table, and some are missing; sequencing was by immunoSEQ multiplex PCR. Found here are around 1,900,000 clones, roughly 95% of them singletons; the top ten hold 1.5% to 2%. Naive CD8 cells comprised CD45RO-negative, CCR7-positively selected cells, excluding terminally differentiated effector memory CD45RA+ cells. Points on this clone: The antigen is unknown.

The CDR3 has 17 residues. In germline, CDR1 is MNHEY, CDR2 SMNVEV (reference sequence). V was clipped by 6 bases and J by 3 bases, with 22 bases between them. What was sequenced was naive CD8+ T cells from PBMCs. The TCR sequence derives from a man between 18 and 35 years old in good health. Some clones in this sample may be carry-over from other donors' samples. V is TRBV27 and J is TRBJ2-3, with TRBD2 as a possible D gene (6 bases). The CDR3 sequence: CASRRDSPGRFTDTQYF. Written as DNA, the CDR3 is TGTGCCAGCAGACGGGACTCCCCGGGGAGGTTTACAGATACGCAGTATTTT.